These 10 T cell receptor beta chains were sequenced from one sample in a study of CD8+ T cells in alopecia areata (dated by TCRdb to 2017 to 2018). Library prep was done by the immunoSEQ multiplex PCR assay. RNA was extracted from all samples and reverse transcribed into cDNA, which served as template for TCR sequencing. Here the immuneACCESS table is served through TCRdb, limited to in-frame sequences with V and J called. Missing clones are a known gap in these copies; in checked studies unresolved V genes cover under half, and the rest lacks a known reason. This sample lists 85,000 to 110,000 clones; less than 70% were detected once. The ten largest clonotypes hold about 9% of the sample. The specimen sequenced was CD4+ T cells sorted from blood. The receptors come from a human donor in good health.

Judged by abundance, this clone is medium-sized. The J gene is TRBJ2-7, the V gene TRBV7-2; 9 bases fit TRBD1. The CDR3 spans 15 residues. The germline V gene has CDR1 SGHTA and CDR2 FQGNSA. V lost 5 bases and J lost 3; bases outside the gene matches: 8. The CDR3 bases are TGTGCCAGCAGCCTACAACAGGGGGCTTTCTACGAGCAGTACTTC. Protein product: CASSLQQGAFYEQYF.

This chain links TRBV15 with TRBJ1-1; D is perhaps TRBD1 (6 bases). Trimming pared 8 bases from V and 0 bases from J, leaving 13 bases between. CDR1 is LNHNV, CDR2 YYDKDF, per germline (reference sequence). This CDR3 has 14 residues. The CDR3 loop reads CATSGAGMNTEAFF. CDR3 nucleotide sequence: TGTGCCACCTCGGGGGCAGGAATGAACACTGAAGCTTTCTTT.

The chain couples TRBV2 to TRBJ1-5; 7 bases agree with TRBD1. Germline V CDR1 and CDR2: SNHLY, FYNNEI. The junction had 4 bases not matched to a gene; V was cut back by 7 bases and J by 4 bases. The CDR3 totals 13 residues. CDR3 coding DNA: TGTGCCAGCAAAAACAGGGGTAATCAGCCCCAGCATTTT. It translates to CASKNRGNQPQHF.

This clone came up a few times. This chain connects TRBV5-1 to TRBJ1-4; no clear D. This CDR3 has 13 amino acids. The V gene's germline CDR1 is SGHRS and CDR2 YFSETQ. The V gene lost 5 bases and the J gene lost 8 bases, with 13 bases spanning the gap. CDR3 bases: TGCGCCAGCAGACTGTCGGTCGAGGAAAAACTGTTTTTT. The encoded protein is CASRLSVEEKLFF.

This clone has just a few counts. This sample also contains other DNA sequences that code for the same CDR3. The V call is TRBV6-5, the J call TRBJ1-1; the match to TRBD1 covers 10 bases. CDR3 length equals 14 residues. The germline V gene has CDR1 MNHEY and CDR2 SVGAGI. Trimming cost V 2 bases and J 5 bases; bases outside gene matches: 2. The DNA of the CDR3 is TGTGCCAGCAGTTACGGACAGGGGGTTACTGAAGCTTTCTTT. Translated, it gives CASSYGQGVTEAFF.

This clone was seen a few times. The V and J genes are TRBV4-2 and TRBJ1-3; possible D gene TRBD1, 6 bases. Germline V gene data show CDR1 as LGHNA and CDR2 as YNFKEQ. V was cut by 0 bases and J by 0 bases, with 12 bases left in between. The CDR3 is 17 amino acids. For the CDR3, the DNA is TGTGCCAGCAGCCAAGATGCGACAGGTACCTCTGGAAACACCATATATTTT. Translation: CASSQDATGTSGNTIYF.

This clone was detected many times. This sequence joins TRBV5-1 and TRBJ2-7; D is perhaps TRBD1 (6 bases). Germline loops: CDR1 SGHRS, CDR2 YFSETQ. This CDR3 spans 15 amino acids. The germline V and J ends were trimmed by 0 bases and 1 base, with 11 bases remaining between them. DNA of the CDR3: TGCGCCAGCAGCTTGGTGCCAGGGGTTTCCTACGAGCAGTACTTC. Amino acids: CASSLVPGVSYEQYF.

This chain uses TRBV4-3 with TRBJ1-5, with D perhaps TRBD1 (6 bases). Per the germline V gene, CDR1 is LGHNA and CDR2 is YSLEER. Trimming cost V 1 base and J 5 bases, with 18 bases left between them. There are 17 residues in the CDR3. CDR3 residues: CASSQAPPGQGDQPQHF. The CDR3 region has the DNA TGCGCCAGCAGCCAAGCCCCTCCGGGACAAGGGGATCAGCCCCAGCATTTT.

The chain couples TRBV29-1 to TRBJ1-1, with a possible D match to TRBD1 (5 bases). Germline CDR1 is SQVTM and CDR2 is ANQGSEA. This CDR3 spans 13 amino acids. The V end was cut by 7 bases, the J end by 2 bases, with 14 bases between. This chain's CDR3 is CSAGRQTNTEAFF. In DNA, the CDR3 is TGCAGCGCGGGCAGACAGACCAACACTGAAGCTTTCTTT.

The table lists this clone with a few counts. V gene TRBV27 combines with J gene TRBJ2-3; 7 bases are shared with TRBD2. V was pared by 1 base and J by 6 bases, with 7 bases of the junction left unmatched. This CDR3 region has 15 residues. Per germline, CDR1 MNHEY and CDR2 SMNVEV (reference sequence). This chain's CDR3 is CASSLFAGVGDTQYF. The DNA for the CDR3 is TGTGCCAGCAGTTTATTTGCGGGGGTGGGGGATACGCAGTATTTT.